Listed here are 16 T cell receptor beta chains from one sample, sequenced in a study of shared clonotypes between healthy human individuals. This table comes from immunoSEQ multiplex PCR, and its TCRdb copy is limited to in-frame clones, with some not included. The table has more than 900,000 clones, 70% to 80% seen once. The sequenced material came from memory CD4+ T cells from PBMCs. Subset given: CD45RA-negative fraction. Source of these receptors: a young man in good health. Some clones in this sample may be carry-over from other donors' samples.

This clone occurred once. The chain joins TRBV12-2 to TRBJ1-2. TRBV12-2 is deemed a pseudogene. The CDR3 loop spans 12 amino acids. The CDR3 region is CASRHRYYGYTF. CDR3 DNA sequence: TGTGCAAGTCGCCATCGATACTATGGCTACACCTTC.

The rearrangement uses TRBV5-1 and TRBJ2-1; 8 bases are shared with TRBD2. The germline V gene encodes CDR1 SGHRS and CDR2 YFSETQ. The CDR3 totals 15 residues. J gave up 8 bases and V 4 bases, and 11 bases lay outside the gene matches. CDR3 loop: CASSPDTPSGHEQFF. The CDR3 DNA is TGCGCCAGCAGCCCCGATACTCCTAGCGGGCATGAGCAGTTCTTC.

The rearrangement joins TRBV9 to TRBJ1-1, with TRBD1 identical over 7 bases. Germline trimming cut 4 bases from V and 4 bases from J; bases unmatched to any gene: 7. The germline gives CDR1 SGDLS, CDR2 YYNGEE. This CDR3 region has 14 residues. The CDR3 is CASSLRQGSTEAFF. The DNA for the CDR3 is TGTGCCAGCAGCCTGCGACAGGGCAGCACTGAAGCTTTCTTT.

The chain uses TRBV29-1 and TRBJ2-1; D call uncertain. The CDR3 has 13 amino acids. The ends were cut back, 4 bases at V and 4 bases at J, with 11 bases in the middle. CDR1 and CDR2 from the germline V gene are SQVTM and ANQGSEA. In DNA form, the CDR3 reads TGCAGCGTTGCCGGACGGACGTACAATGAGCAGTTCTTC. It is translated as CSVAGRTYNEQFF.

The rearrangement joins TRBV6-5 to TRBJ1-2; D uncertain. CDR3 size: 13 residues. The germline V gene has CDR1 MNHEY and CDR2 SVGAGI. V lost 6 bases and J lost 5, with 13 bases in between. The CDR3 coding sequence is TGTGCCAGCAGCCCCCACGGCTCTTATGGCTACACCTTC. Residues: CASSPHGSYGYTF.

This sequence joins TRBV2 and TRBJ2-7; a possible D gene is TRBD2 (6 bases). V lost 0 bases to trimming and J lost 4 bases, with 16 bases between them. This CDR3 is 16 amino acids long. The germline V gene has CDR1 SNHLY and CDR2 FYNNEI. CDR3 sequence (DNA): TGTGCCAGCAGTGAAGCGCGGGGCGGACGGACGTACGAGCAGTACTTC. This gives the protein CASSEARGGRTYEQYF.

The rearrangement uses TRBV7-2 and TRBJ1-1; D unresolved. In germline, CDR1 is SGHTA, CDR2 FQGNSA. The CDR3 runs 14 residues. V dropped 5 bases and J dropped 0 bases, with 10 bases sitting between them. CDR3 nucleotides: TGTGCCAGCAGCCTTTATAACATGAACACTGAAGCTTTCTTT. Translating it yields CASSLYNMNTEAFF.

This clone occurred once. V usage is TRBV4-3 and J usage is TRBJ2-7; 10 bases are shared with TRBD1. Per the germline V gene, CDR1 is LGHNA and CDR2 is YSLEER. This CDR3 spans 16 amino acids. Trimming removed 2 bases from V and 5 bases from J; junction bases left unmatched: 9. The DNA for the CDR3 is TGCGCCAGCAGCCAAAGGACCGGGACAGGGGACGACGAGCAGTACTTC. This gives the protein CASSQRTGTGDDEQYF.

The chain is built from TRBV7-9 and TRBJ2-1; D unclear. CDR3 length equals 13 residues. Trimming removed 5 bases from V and 2 bases from J, with 7 bases in between. Germline CDR1 is SEHNR and CDR2 is FQNEAQ (reference sequence). In nucleotides, the CDR3 is TGTGCCAGCAGCACTCTCCCCTACAATGAGCAGTTCTTC. Amino acids: CASSTLPYNEQFF. Complete variable domain (other parts from reference TRBV7-9 and TRBJ2-1): DTGVSQNPRHKITKRGQNVTFRCDPISEHNRLYWYRQTLGQGPEFLTYFQNEAQLEKSRLLSDRFSAERPKGSFSTLEIQRTEQGDSAMYLCASSTLPYNEQFFGPGTRLTVL.

The chain joins TRBV4-1 to TRBJ2-1; TRBD2 agrees at 7 bases. Trimming removed 1 base from V and 4 bases from J; junction bases left unmatched: 7. CDR3 length equals 16 residues. In germline, CDR1 is MGHRA, CDR2 YSYEKL. CDR3 bases: TGCGCCAGCAGCCAAGTCCGGGCTAGCGGATACAATGAGCAGTTCTTC. Translation gives CASSQVRASGYNEQFF.

This chain connects TRBV28 to TRBJ1-1; D uncertain. CDR3 length: 13 residues. CDR1 MDHEN and CDR2 SYDVKM come from the germline V gene. Trimming took 9 bases from V and 1 from J, leaving 12 bases between them. In nucleotides, the CDR3 is TGTGCCAGTTACGGACCGGGGAACACTGAAGCTTTCTTT. This gives the protein CASYGPGNTEAFF.

The chain is built from TRBV4-1 and TRBJ2-1; D unclear. The CDR3 runs 16 residues. Trimming took 0 bases from V and 0 from J, leaving 9 bases between them. CDR1 and CDR2 (germline): MGHRA, YSYEKL. The CDR3 sequence is CASSQESWVSYNEQFF. In DNA, the CDR3 is TGCGCCAGCAGCCAAGAGTCGTGGGTCTCCTACAATGAGCAGTTCTTC.

Written as DNA, the CDR3 is TGTGCCAGCAGCTCACTTAATGAGCAGTTCTTC. Translation gives CASSSLNEQFF. The chain combines TRBV7-2 with TRBJ2-1; no reliable D call. With 4 bases removed from V and 7 bases from J, the gap between germline ends came to 5 bases. In germline, CDR1 is SGHTA, CDR2 FQGNSA. The CDR3 extends over 11 amino acids.

This clone was seen repeatedly, ten times or more. V is TRBV5-6 and J is TRBJ1-4, with a possible D match to TRBD1 (5 bases). V was trimmed by 0 bases and J by 6 bases, leaving 12 bases between them. The CDR3 is made up of 15 amino acids. Germline lookup yields CDR1 SGHDT and CDR2 YYEEEE. The DNA for the CDR3 is TGTGCCAGCAGCTTGGTGGGACTCGGTTATGAAAAACTGTTTTTT. It is translated as CASSLVGLGYEKLFF.

The chain joins TRBV6-4 to TRBJ2-2; 7 bases are a match to TRBD1. Germline V gene lookup returns CDR1 MRHNA and CDR2 SNTAGT. V gave up 5 bases and J gave up 8 bases; unmatched junction bases: 8. This CDR3 is 14 amino acids long. The DNA of the CDR3 is TGTGCCAGCAGTCCTCGGACAGGTTCTGGGGAGCTGTTTTTT. Its translation: CASSPRTGSGELFF.

Comment on this clone: This sample also contains other DNA sequences that code for the same CDR3. The rearrangement joins TRBV20-1 to TRBJ1-1, with D possibly matching TRBD1 (6 bases). Germline CDR1 reads DFQATT; CDR2 reads SNEGSKA (reference sequence). CDR3 size: 11 residues. V was shortened by 3 bases and J by 7 bases, with 9 bases between the two germline ends. CDR3 coding DNA: TGCAGTGCTAGCGACAGGCTTGAAGCTTTCTTT. Amino acid sequence: CSASDRLEAFF.